Included here is one T cell receptor (beta chain) sequence, with context. Germline loops: CDR1 SGHDT, CDR2 YYEEEE. Trimming took off 2 bases at V and 4 bases at J, with 19 bases between the two ends. The CDR3 runs 16 residues. This sample is part of a study of control samples from healthy donors and cancer patients. The data were produced by immunoSEQ multiplex PCR, yet TCRdb's version contains in-frame clones alone and is incomplete. The sample includes 110,000 or so clones, around 80% of them seen just once. The sequenced sample was blood. This receptor was identified in a man younger than 35 in good health. This chain connects TRBV5-6 to TRBJ2-7; D call uncertain. Here the CDR3 reads CASSLSVSFTPYEQYF. The CDR3, as DNA: TGTGCCAGCAGCTTATCCGTCTCCTTTACCCCTTACGAGCAGTACTTC.